This record covers a single T cell receptor (beta chain). Its antigen is unidentified. These data originate in a study of cytomegalovirus exposure and HLA in healthy donors. Study-wide points: CMV serostatus was the only immune exposure information that was available. Three chains linked to CMV were shown in vitro to be specific for CMV antigens. TRBV6-2, TRBV6-3 and some other V segments were unresolvable in 87-base-pair reads.

The PCR contained 60 Vbeta and 13 Jbeta primers. Here immunoSEQ multiplex PCR was the method, and the copy in TCRdb shows in-frame clones only, minus some. The sample records some 130,000 clones, 60% to 80% being singletons. Germline V CDR1 and CDR2: MNHEY, SMNVEV (reference sequence). The CDR3 length is 14 residues. The junction had 3 bases not matched to a gene; V was cut back by 5 bases and J by 3 bases. The TCR originated in a man under 40 in good health and CMV-seronegative. The chain couples TRBV27 to TRBJ2-7; 11 bases are a match to TRBD1. Sequencing was carried out using PBMCs. The CDR3 nucleotides read TGTGCCAGCAGTAGGACAGGGGGCATCTACGAGCAGTACTTC. Amino acids: CASSRTGGIYEQYF.